This record looks at one TCR beta chain sequence and its context. The antigen is undetermined. The record originates from a study of shared clonotypes between healthy human individuals. Broader study findings: Larger estimated richness was generally seen in naive subsets than in memory subsets. Sharing across a handful of donors was seen in 4% to 5.5% of naive CD4 clonotypes.

Some 30,000 T cell genomes, or approximately 190 ng DNA, went into the sorted-subset replicate PCRs. Sequencing used immunoSEQ multiplex PCR; TCRdb keeps in-frame clones, though not all of them. In the table there are some 500,000 clones, about 96% of which are singletons. Germline loops: CDR1 SQVTM, CDR2 ANQGSEA. V lost 7 bases to trimming and J lost 2 bases, with 23 bases between them. The CDR3 sequence is 16 residues long. The gene calls are TRBV29-1 and TRBJ1-1; D might be TRBD1 (6 bases). The origin of this receptor is a woman aged 25 to 39 in good health. The specimen sequenced was naive CD4+ T cells sorted from blood. Subset specified: CD45RA+ positively selected. The CDR3 DNA reads TGCAGCGGGGGTTTCAAAAAGGGACAACGCAACACTGAAGCTTTCTTT. It is translated as CSGGFKKGQRNTEAFF. Filled out from reference TRBV29-1 and TRBJ1-1, the complete variable domain reads SAVISQKPSRDICQRGTSLTIQCQVDSQVTMMFWYRQQPGQSLTLIATANQGSEATYESGFVIDKFPISRPNLTFSTLTVSNMSPEDSSIYLCSGGFKKGQRNTEAFFGQGTRLTVV.